What follows are 10 T cell receptor beta chains derived from one specimen sequenced in a study of T-cell reconstitution after alpha-beta-depleted transplantation in children. As it was prepared, the TCRbeta library received unique molecular identifiers. TCRdb re-analysed the PCR reads in MiXCR, keeping a single row per CDR3 protein. Counted here are over 100,000 distinct CDR3 sequences, around a tenth occurring once; the ten biggest clones make up under 35%. Here the sequenced sample was PBMCs, taken before TCRalphabeta/CD19-depleted stem cell transplant. Receptor source: a boy between 2 and 10 years old with acute lymphoblastic leukemia, due to receive a stem cell transplant.

This clonotype has just a few counts. The J gene is TRBJ2-3, the V gene TRBV10-1; TRBD2 agrees at 11 bases. From germline, CDR1 is WNHNN and CDR2 SYGVQD (reference sequence). The CDR3 runs 16 residues. The V and J ends lost 6 bases and 2 bases, in that order; junction bases with no gene match: 7. The chain's CDR3 is CASSPGLAEPTDTQYF. The CDR3, as DNA: TGCGCCAGCAGCCCGGGACTAGCGGAGCCCACAGATACGCAGTATTTT.

This clonotype has a handful of counts. This chain uses TRBV5-4 with TRBJ2-1, with 7 nucleotides matching TRBD2. CDR3 length: 14 residues. Trimming removed 6 bases from V and 7 bases from J; junction bases left unmatched: 10. Germline V gene data show CDR1 as SGHNT and CDR2 as YYREEE (reference sequence). The CDR3 DNA sequence: TGTGCCAGCACCTCGACATCGGGGGGTAATGAGCAGTTCTTC. The encoded protein is CASTSTSGGNEQFF.

The rearrangement links TRBV5-1 to TRBJ2-7, with 8 positions matching TRBD1. The length of the CDR3 is 14 residues. Germline CDR1 is SGHRS and CDR2 is YFSETQ. V lost 0 bases, J lost 2 bases, and 1 base stayed unmatched. The CDR3 here is CASSLAGQAYEQYF. CDR3 DNA sequence: TGCGCCAGCAGCTTGGCGGGACAGGCCTACGAGCAGTACTTC. Supplemented by reference TRBV5-1 and TRBJ2-7, the full variable domain reads KAGVTQTPRYLIKTRGQQVTLSCSPISGHRSVSWYQQTPGQGLQFLFEYFSETQRNKGNFPGRFSGRQFSNSRSEMNVSTLELGDSALYLCASSLAGQAYEQYFGPGTRLTVT.

This clonotype was detected ten times or more. The chain employs TRBV7-8 and TRBJ2-3; D uncertain. The germline V and J ends were trimmed by 5 bases and 4 bases, with 19 bases remaining between them. The germline gives CDR1 SGHVS, CDR2 FQNEAQ. The CDR3 contains 16 residues. CDR3 in DNA: TGTGCCAGCAGCCGCGGACGGACCTCAGACGCAGATACGCAGTATTTT. Protein: CASSRGRTSDADTQYF. The complete variable domain, with remaining parts taken from reference TRBV7-8 and TRBJ2-3, reads GAGVSQSPRYKVAKRGQDVALRCDPISGHVSLFWYQQALGQGPEFLTYFQNEAQLDKSGLPSDRFFAERPEGSVSTLKIQRTQQEDSAVYLCASSRGRTSDADTQYFGPGTRLTVL.

This clonotype was counted at least ten times. This chain joins TRBV5-1 and TRBJ2-2; D not resolved. Germline V gene data show CDR1 as SGHRS and CDR2 as YFSETQ. Trimming took off 2 bases at V and 1 base at J, with 6 bases between the two ends. The CDR3 runs to 14 residues. The CDR3 DNA is TGCGCCAGCAGCTTACTCGGGAACACCGGGGAGCTGTTTTTT. Translated: CASSLLGNTGELFF.

The rearrangement joins TRBV5-1 to TRBJ1-6; D is ambiguous. Trimming removed 0 bases at V and 6 bases at J, with 7 bases between. CDR3 length equals 14 residues. Germline loops: CDR1 SGHRS, CDR2 YFSETQ. CDR3 DNA sequence: TGCGCCAGCAGCTTGGAGGCCGCTAATTCACCCCTCCACTTT. Translated, it gives CASSLEAANSPLHF.

This clonotype was seen only a few times. The rearrangement joins TRBV20-1 to TRBJ2-7; perhaps TRBD1 as D (5 bases). The V end lost 6 bases, the J end lost 4 bases, and 16 bases lay between the germline ends. The CDR3 totals 13 residues. Germline assignment: CDR1 DFQATT and CDR2 SNEGSKA (reference sequence). The CDR3 reads CSAPGPGLYEQYF. DNA for the CDR3: TGCAGTGCGCCCGGGCCAGGGCTTTACGAGCAGTACTTC.

This clonotype was seen only a few times. The chain is built from TRBV2 and TRBJ2-7, with 11 bases aligning to TRBD1. The germline V gene has CDR1 SNHLY and CDR2 FYNNEI. Trimming took 4 bases from V and 0 from J; bases not matched to a gene: 2. The CDR3 has 15 residues. DNA of the CDR3: TGTGCCAGCAGTGTGGACAGGGGGCTCTCCTACGAGCAGTACTTC. Its protein is CASSVDRGLSYEQYF. Looking up the rest from reference TRBV2 and TRBJ2-7 gives the full variable domain: EPEVTQTPSHQVTQMGQEVILRCVPISNHLYFYWYRQILGQKVEFLVSFYNNEISEKSEIFDDQFSVERPDGSNFTLKIRSTKLEDSAMYFCASSVDRGLSYEQYFGPGTRLTVT.

The table lists this clonotype with a few counts. This sequence joins TRBV7-6 and TRBJ2-3, with TRBD2 matching 8 bases. Trimming at V came to 5 bases and at J to 13 bases, leaving 5 bases not matched to a gene. Germline V gene lookup returns CDR1 SGHVS and CDR2 FNYEAQ. The CDR3 loop spans 11 amino acids. The CDR3 region is CASSPGGPKYF. As DNA, the CDR3 is TGTGCCAGCAGCCCGGGAGGGCCGAAGTATTTT. The complete variable domain, with remaining parts taken from reference TRBV7-6 and TRBJ2-3, reads GAGVSQSPRYKVTKRGQDVALRCDPISGHVSLYWYRQALGQGPEFLTYFNYEAQQDKSGLPNDRFSAERPEGSISTLTIQRTEQRDSAMYRCASSPGGPKYFGPGTRLTVL.

The chain recombines TRBV15 with TRBJ2-1, with 11 nucleotides matching TRBD1. The germline V gene encodes CDR1 LNHNV and CDR2 YYDKDF (reference sequence). Trimming removed 7 bases from V and 3 bases from J; junction bases left unmatched: 5. This CDR3 has 15 residues. Written as DNA, the CDR3 is TGTGCCACCATTCCGGACAGGGGGCTCTACAATGAGCAGTTCTTC. Translating it yields CATIPDRGLYNEQFF. Variable domain in full (rest from reference TRBV15 and TRBJ2-1): DAMVIQNPRYQVTQFGKPVTLSCSQTLNHNVMYWYQQKSSQAPKLLFHYYDKDFNNEADTPDNFQSRRPNTSFCFLDIRSPGLGDTAMYLCATIPDRGLYNEQFFGPGTRLTVL.